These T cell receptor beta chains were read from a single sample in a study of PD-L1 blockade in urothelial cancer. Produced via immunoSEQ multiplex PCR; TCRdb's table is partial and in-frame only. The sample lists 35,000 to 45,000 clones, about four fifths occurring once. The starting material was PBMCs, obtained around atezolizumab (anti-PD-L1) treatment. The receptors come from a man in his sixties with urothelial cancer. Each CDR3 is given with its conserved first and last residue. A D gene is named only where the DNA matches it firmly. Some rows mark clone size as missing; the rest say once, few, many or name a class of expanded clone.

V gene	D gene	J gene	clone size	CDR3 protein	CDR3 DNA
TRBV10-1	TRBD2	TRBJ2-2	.	CASSRLAGGTGELFF	TGCGCCAGCAGCAGACTAGCGGGAGGGACCGGGGAGCTGTTTTTT
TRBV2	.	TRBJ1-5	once	CASMGDTNQPQHF	TGTGCCAGCATGGGGGACACAAATCAGCCCCAGCATTTT
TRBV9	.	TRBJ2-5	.	CASSVTTETQYF	TGTGCCAGCAGCGTGACTACTGAGACCCAGTACTTC
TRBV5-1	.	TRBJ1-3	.	CASSLAGSSGNTIYF	TGCGCCAGCAGCTTGGCGGGGTCCTCTGGAAACACCATATATTTT
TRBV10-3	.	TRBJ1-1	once	CAISEKSGANTEAFF	TGTGCCATCAGTGAGAAAAGCGGAGCAAACACTGAAGCTTTCTTT
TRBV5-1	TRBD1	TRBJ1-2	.	CASSRGGDGYTF	TGCGCCAGCAGCCGAGGGGGCGATGGCTACACCTTC
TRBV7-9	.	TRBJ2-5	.	CASSLAASFQETQYF	TGTGCCAGCAGCTTAGCGGCTAGCTTTCAGGAGACCCAGTACTTC
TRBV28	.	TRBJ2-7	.	CASSTPRDNPYEQYF	TGTGCCAGCAGTACCCCCCGGGACAACCCCTACGAGCAGTACTTC
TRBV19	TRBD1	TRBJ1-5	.	CATRDRGNQPQHF	TGTGCCACTCGGGACAGGGGCAATCAGCCCCAGCATTTT
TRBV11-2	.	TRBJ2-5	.	CASSLTGAQYF	TGTGCCAGCAGCTTAACTGGAGCCCAGTACTTC
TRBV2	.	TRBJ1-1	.	CASSQQQVGAFF	TGTGCCAGCAGCCAACAACAGGTGGGAGCTTTCTTT
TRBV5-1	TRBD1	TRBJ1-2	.	CASSLSTGGLNYGYTF	TGCGCCAGCAGCTTGAGTACAGGGGGCTTGAACTATGGCTACACCTTC
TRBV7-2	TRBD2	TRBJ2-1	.	CASSLAVIAGGQYNEQFF	TGTGCCAGCAGCTTAGCCGTTATAGCGGGAGGCCAATACAATGAGCAGTTCTTC
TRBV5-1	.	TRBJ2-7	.	CASSVTVTAEQYF	TGCGCCAGCAGCGTGACAGTTACCGCCGAGCAGTACTTC
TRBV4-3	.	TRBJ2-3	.	CASSQVLGGTDTQYF	TGCGCCAGCAGCCAAGTACTAGGGGGTACAGATACGCAGTATTTT
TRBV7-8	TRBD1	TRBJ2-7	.	CASSWGQGLNSYEQYF	TGTGCCAGCAGCTGGGGACAGGGGCTAAACTCCTACGAGCAGTACTTC
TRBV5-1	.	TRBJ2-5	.	CASSTHLDETQYF	TGCGCCAGCAGCACTCACCTAGATGAGACCCAGTACTTC
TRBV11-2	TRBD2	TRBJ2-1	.	CASSPTSGRGYNEQFF	TGTGCCAGCAGCCCCACTAGCGGGAGAGGCTACAATGAGCAGTTCTTC
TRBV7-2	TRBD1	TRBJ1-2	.	CASSSRTGGLGYTF	TGTGCCAGCAGCTCTCGGACAGGGGGCTTAGGCTACACCTTC
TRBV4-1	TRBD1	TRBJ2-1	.	CASSQDDRQGSYNEQFF	TGCGCCAGCAGCCAAGACGACAGACAGGGATCCTACAATGAGCAGTTCTTC
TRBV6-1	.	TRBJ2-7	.	CASSALTARYEQYF	TGTGCCAGCAGTGCACTGACAGCTAGGTACGAGCAGTACTTC
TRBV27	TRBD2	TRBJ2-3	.	CASSFLAGDTDTQYF	TGTGCCAGCAGTTTTCTAGCGGGGGACACAGATACGCAGTATTTT